The TCR beta chain described here comes from a study of blood T cell repertoires in COVID-19. Per the germline V gene, CDR1 is LNHDA and CDR2 is SQIVND (reference sequence). The CDR3 loop spans 15 amino acids. V shed 5 bases and J shed 0 bases, with 10 bases lying between them. Here immunoSEQ multiplex PCR was the method, and the copy in TCRdb shows in-frame clones only, minus some. The repertoire holds 250,000 or so clones, with around nine tenths as singletons. The receptor's source is a woman aged 55-69 years with COVID-19, enrolled during active disease. The material sequenced was peripheral blood. This chain uses TRBV19 with TRBJ2-2, with D possibly being TRBD2 (5 bases). Here the CDR3 reads CASSAFGTNTGELFF. In nucleotides, the CDR3 is TGTGCCAGTAGTGCTTTCGGGACGAACACCGGGGAGCTGTTTTTT. The variable domain in full, with the rest retrieved from reference TRBV19 and TRBJ2-2, is DGGITQSPKYLFRKEGQNVTLSCEQNLNHDAMYWYRQDPGQGLRLIYYSQIVNDFQKGDIAEGYSVSREKKESFPLTVTSAQKNPTAFYLCASSAFGTNTGELFFGEGSRLTVL.